The 4 T cell receptor beta chains below come from one sample, sequenced in a study of T cell responses to AZD1222 COVID-19 vaccine. Repertoires were generated with immunoSEQ multiplex PCR, while TCRdb's copy carries only in-frame clones and drops some. Of under 200,000 clones detected, about nine tenths appear once; the ten largest clones hold 1.5% to 2%. Source: peripheral blood, taken on day 0 of AZD1222 vaccination. The receptors originated from an adult in good health.

The chain is built from TRBV6-2 or TRBV6-3 and TRBJ2-5; D is perhaps TRBD2 (6 bases). The CDR3 spans 12 residues. Germline CDR1 MNHEY, CDR2 SVGEGT. V gave up 4 bases and J gave up 7 bases, with 10 bases separating them. CDR3 region: CASSFQGLTQYF. The CDR3 nucleotides read TGTGCCAGCAGTTTCCAGGGACTGACCCAGTACTTC.

Only a few counts were recorded for this clone. The chain combines TRBV29-1 with TRBJ1-1; TRBD1 aligns across 8 bases. The junction had 6 bases not matched to a gene; V was cut back by 6 bases and J by 6 bases. In germline, CDR1 is SQVTM, CDR2 ANQGSEA. The CDR3 covers 12 residues. CDR3 sequence reads: CSVATGVPEAFF. The CDR3 DNA sequence: TGCAGCGTGGCGACAGGGGTCCCTGAAGCTTTCTTT.

The V call is TRBV7-2, the J call TRBJ1-5; D possibly corresponds to TRBD1 (5 bases). V lost 6 bases and J lost 0, with 24 bases in between. Germline CDR1 is SGHTA and CDR2 is FQGNSA. The CDR3 consists of 19 residues. The CDR3 reads CASRQDGGSRVGSNQPQHF. In DNA, the CDR3 is TGTGCCAGCAGACAAGACGGAGGGAGCAGGGTCGGTAGCAATCAGCCCCAGCATTTT.

The chain combines TRBV18 with TRBJ1-1; D unclear. The V end lost 4 bases, the J end lost 2 bases, and 14 bases lay between the germline ends. The germline gives CDR1 KGHSH, CDR2 LQKENI. The CDR3 sequence is 15 residues long. CDR3 sequence reads: CASSLTPGPNTEAFF. CDR3 nucleotides: TGTGCCAGCTCACTTACACCGGGTCCTAACACTGAAGCTTTCTTT.